The 14 T cell receptor beta chains in this list originate from one sample, sequenced in a study of shared clonotypes between healthy human individuals. Repertoires were generated with immunoSEQ multiplex PCR, while TCRdb's copy carries only in-frame clones and drops some. This sample has about 1.1 million clones, with around 82% found just once. The sequenced sample consisted of memory CD4+ T cells from PBMCs. The subset: CD45RA-negative fraction. Receptors originate from a man aged 18 to 29 in good health. Some clones in this sample may be carry-over from other donors' samples.

The DNA for the CDR3 is TGCGCCAGCAGCCACCCCTGGGGGACAGGTCAAGAGACCCAGTACTTC. This codes for CASSHPWGTGQETQYF. The V call is TRBV4-1, the J call TRBJ2-5; 8 bases align to TRBD1. Per germline, CDR1 MGHRA and CDR2 YSYEKL. V gave up 3 bases and J gave up 2 bases; unmatched junction bases: 8. The CDR3 extends over 16 amino acids.

The rearrangement joins TRBV18 to TRBJ2-6, with D possibly called TRBD1 or TRBD2 (5 bases each). The CDR3 contains 15 residues. V gave up 6 bases and J gave up 1 base, with 10 bases separating them. The germline V gene encodes CDR1 KGHSH and CDR2 LQKENI. CDR3 in DNA: TGTGCCAGCTCCCCCGGGGCTTCTGGGGCCAACGTCCTGACTTTC. It yields the protein CASSPGASGANVLTF.

This clone was seen a handful of times. This chain links TRBV5-4 with TRBJ2-4, with a weak D call TRBD2 (5 bases). The CDR3 contains 14 residues. Between the trimmed V and J ends, which lost 4 bases and 10 bases, there was a span of 18 bases. The V gene's germline CDR1 is SGHNT and CDR2 YYREEE (reference sequence). CDR3 region: CASSAGGQAPIQYF. As DNA, the CDR3 is TGTGCCAGCAGCGCAGGAGGCCAAGCCCCAATTCAGTACTTC.

Turning to this clone: Within the sample, other DNA sequences also encode this same CDR3. The V gene is TRBV5-4, the J gene TRBJ1-1; D remains unclear. Germline CDR1 is SGHNT and CDR2 is YYREEE (reference sequence). The CDR3 spans 13 residues. The V and J ends lost 1 base and 0 bases respectively, with 4 bases between them. The DNA of the CDR3 is TGTGCCAGCAGCTTGAAGGTGAACACTGAAGCTTTCTTT. It encodes CASSLKVNTEAFF.

V usage is TRBV6-5 and J usage is TRBJ2-1, with D possibly being TRBD1 (5 bases). The CDR3 is 14 residues long. Trimming cost V 6 bases and J 0 bases, with 9 bases left between them. Germline V CDR1 and CDR2: MNHEY, SVGAGI. The CDR3 sequence is CASRGPSSYNEQFF. The CDR3 region has the DNA TGTGCCAGCAGGGGGCCGAGCTCCTACAATGAGCAGTTCTTC.

V gene TRBV28 combines with J gene TRBJ1-2; D is possibly TRBD1 (5 bases). This CDR3 region has 12 residues. Trimming pared 5 bases from V and 6 bases from J, leaving 10 bases between. Germline V gene sequence: CDR1 MDHEN, CDR2 SYDVKM. The CDR3 bases are TGTGCCAGCAGTCCAGGGTGGGATGGCTACACCTTC. Its protein is CASSPGWDGYTF.

This clone occurred a few times. The chain carries TRBV7-8 and TRBJ2-7; D remains unclear. Germline V gene lookup returns CDR1 SGHVS and CDR2 FQNEAQ. The CDR3 contains 15 residues. V lost 2 bases and J lost 5, with 16 bases in between. CDR3 residues: CASSLLAPITHEQYF. DNA of the CDR3: TGTGCCAGCAGCTTATTGGCTCCCATAACCCACGAGCAGTACTTC.

A single count supports this clone. This chain connects TRBV30 to TRBJ2-7, with TRBD1 matching 11 bases. The V gene end was trimmed by 5 bases and the J gene end by 6 bases; junction bases not matched to a gene: 6. Per germline, CDR1 GTSNPN and CDR2 SVGIG (reference sequence). This CDR3 is built from 13 residues. The CDR3 loop reads CAWDWGTGGEQYF. Here the CDR3 DNA reads TGTGCCTGGGATTGGGGGACAGGGGGCGAGCAGTACTTC.

The chain joins TRBV7-2 to TRBJ2-5; D is perhaps TRBD2 (5 bases). Germline V CDR1 and CDR2: SGHTA, FQGNSA. With 1 base removed from V and 9 bases from J, the gap between germline ends came to 9 bases. This CDR3 region has 12 residues. CDR3 region: CASSLEGRAQYF. In DNA, the CDR3 is TGTGCCAGCAGCTTAGAAGGGCGGGCCCAGTACTTC.

The chain is built from TRBV11-1 and TRBJ2-1, with D possibly TRBD1 on 6 matching bases. V gave up 5 bases and J gave up 15 bases, with 20 bases separating them. The germline gives CDR1 SGHAT, CDR2 FQDESV (reference sequence). The CDR3 is made up of 13 amino acids. CDR3 amino acids: CASSLHFNRDAFF. CDR3 coding DNA: TGTGCCAGCAGCCTACACTTCAACAGGGACGCGTTCTTC.

The gene calls are TRBV28 and TRBJ2-7; D possibly uses TRBD1 or TRBD2 (5 bases each). The CDR3 consists of 15 residues. Trimming left V 7 bases short and J 0 bases short, with 16 bases between. Germline CDR1 is MDHEN and CDR2 is SYDVKM. As DNA, the CDR3 is TGTGCCAGCACCCCTGGGGGTGAAAGCTCCTACGAGCAGTACTTC. It codes for CASTPGGESSYEQYF.

DNA for the CDR3: TGTGCCAGCAGCCCAACAGGGGCAGGACAGTACAATGAGCAGTTCTTC. Translated, it gives CASSPTGAGQYNEQFF. The chain joins TRBV11-3 to TRBJ2-1; 7 bases align to TRBD1. The germline V gene encodes CDR1 SGHNT and CDR2 YENEEA. The CDR3 covers 16 residues. V was pared by 5 bases and J by 4 bases, with 11 bases of the junction left unmatched.

In its sample, this clone was seen a few times. CDR3 DNA: TGTGCCAGCAGACGCACTCTTACAGGGTCCACAGATACGCAGTATTTT. Protein sequence: CASRRTLTGSTDTQYF. The rearrangement joins TRBV27 to TRBJ2-3; a weak D match, TRBD1 (6 bases). V shed 6 bases and J shed 2 bases, with 18 bases lying between them. Germline V gene lookup returns CDR1 MNHEY and CDR2 SMNVEV (reference sequence). The length of the CDR3 is 16 residues.

This clone showed up just a few times. The J gene is TRBJ2-7, the V gene TRBV9; TRBD1 aligns across 9 bases. Germline V lookup: CDR1 SGDLS, CDR2 YYNGEE. The CDR3 loop spans 16 amino acids. V shed 4 bases and J 2 bases; nucleotides not matched to a gene: 10. The CDR3 nucleotides read TGTGCCAGCAGCCCCCAACCCGGGACAGGGACCTACGAGCAGTACTTC. Translating gives CASSPQPGTGTYEQYF.